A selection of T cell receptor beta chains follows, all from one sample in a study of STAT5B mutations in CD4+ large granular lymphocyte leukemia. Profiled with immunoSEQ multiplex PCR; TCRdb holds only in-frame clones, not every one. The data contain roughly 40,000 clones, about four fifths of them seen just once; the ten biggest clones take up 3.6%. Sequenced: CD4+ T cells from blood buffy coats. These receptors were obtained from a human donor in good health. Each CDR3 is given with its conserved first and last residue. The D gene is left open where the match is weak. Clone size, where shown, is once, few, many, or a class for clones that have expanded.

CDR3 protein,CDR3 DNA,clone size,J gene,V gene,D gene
CASSPGGIANTGELFF,TGCGCCAGCAGCCCGGGGGGCATCGCGAACACCGGGGAGCTGTTTTTT,NA,TRBJ2-2,TRBV4-1,NA
CASRPGQTPYEQYF,TGTGCCAGCAGGCCGGGACAGACACCCTACGAGCAGTACTTC,NA,TRBJ2-7,TRBV7-2,TRBD1
CALSRGIQETQYF,TGTGCCTTGTCGAGGGGGATCCAAGAGACCCAGTACTTC,NA,TRBJ2-5,TRBV30,NA
CASRGQGAGDGELFF,TGCGCCAGCAGGGGACAGGGGGCTGGTGACGGGGAGCTGTTTTTT,NA,TRBJ2-2,TRBV5-1,TRBD1
CASSVRGGRRQGAIDYGYTF,TGTGCCAGCAGCGTTAGAGGGGGACGTCGACAGGGGGCTATAGACTATGGCTACACCTTC,NA,TRBJ1-2,TRBV7-8,TRBD1
CASIRPRDRGVFGANVLTF,TGTGCCAGCATACGACCTCGGGACAGGGGAGTTTTTGGGGCCAACGTCCTGACTTTC,NA,TRBJ2-6,TRBV21-1,NA
CASSLGGGPYEQYF,TGTGCCAGCAGCTTAGGAGGGGGGCCCTACGAGCAGTACTTC,few,TRBJ2-7,TRBV7-2,NA
CATRQPSGNTIYF,TGTGCCACACGACAACCCTCTGGAAACACCATATATTTT,NA,TRBJ1-3,TRBV19,NA
CAISESGQANEKLFF,TGTGCCATCAGTGAGTCGGGACAGGCTAATGAAAAACTGTTTTTT,once,TRBJ1-4,TRBV10-3,TRBD1
CASSLWQGAGYTF,TGTGCCAGCAGCTTGTGGCAGGGCGCTGGCTACACCTTC,NA,TRBJ1-2,TRBV5-6,NA
CATSLRGSSYEQYF,TGTGCCACCAGCCTCAGGGGGAGCTCCTACGAGCAGTACTTC,NA,TRBJ2-7,TRBV15,TRBD1
CASSTDLWGQGGYGYTF,TGTGCCAGCAGCACGGATTTATGGGGGCAGGGGGGCTATGGCTACACCTTC,NA,TRBJ1-2,TRBV28,TRBD1
CASSLAGAGGSPLHF,TGTGCCAGCAGCTTGGCAGGGGCCGGGGGTTCACCCCTCCACTTT,NA,TRBJ1-6,TRBV5-4,NA
CASSQDTGGLRNEQFF,TGCGCCAGCAGCCAAGATACAGGGGGATTAAGGAATGAGCAGTTCTTC,NA,TRBJ2-1,TRBV4-3,TRBD1
CASSLGGSLLTDTQYF,TGTGCCAGCAGCTTAGGAGGGTCTCTTCTCACAGATACGCAGTATTTT,NA,TRBJ2-3,TRBV5-6,NA
CASSPRLVGWYF,TGTGCCAGCAGCCCACGACTAGTGGGGTGGTATTTT,NA,TRBJ2-3,TRBV28,NA
CASSPPGGWPEAFF,TGTGCCAGTAGTCCCCCTGGGGGTTGGCCTGAAGCTTTCTTT,once,TRBJ1-1,TRBV19,NA
CASSPQGKETQYF,TGTGCCAGCTCACCACAGGGGAAGGAGACCCAGTACTTC,few,TRBJ2-5,TRBV18,NA